This TCR beta chain was observed in a study of blood T cell repertoires in COVID-19. Libraries were prepared by immunoSEQ multiplex PCR; TCRdb keeps only in-frame clonotypes and omits some of them. The data contain over 130,000 clones, approximately 86% of them seen just once; the ten biggest clones take up roughly 5.4%. CDR1 is SEHNR and CDR2 is FQNEAQ in the germline V gene (reference sequence). V was trimmed by 5 bases and J by 0 bases, leaving 8 bases between them. The CDR3 contains 14 residues. The specimen sequenced was peripheral blood. The chain uses TRBV7-9 and TRBJ1-3; possible D gene TRBD1, 6 bases. The source is a human donor in a cohort sampled during active COVID-19. The CDR3 sequence is CASSLDSSGNTIYF. Here the CDR3 DNA reads TGTGCCAGCAGCCTGGACAGCTCTGGAAACACCATATATTTT. Looking up the rest from reference TRBV7-9 and TRBJ1-3 gives the full variable domain: DTGVSQNPRHKITKRGQNVTFRCDPISEHNRLYWYRQTLGQGPEFLTYFQNEAQLEKSRLLSDRFSAERPKGSFSTLEIQRTEQGDSAMYLCASSLDSSGNTIYFGEGSWLTVV.